These T cell receptor beta chains were read from a single sample in a study of blood T cell repertoires in COVID-19. Assay: immunoSEQ multiplex PCR; the TCRdb copy retains only in-frame clones and omits some. The table includes roughly 200,000 clones, roughly 85% detected once. Sequences were obtained from PBMCs or T cells enriched from blood (not recorded which). These receptors were obtained from a man aged 35 to 55 who had recovered from COVID-19. Each CDR3 is given with its conserved first and last residue. Each record gives: V gene, clone size, J gene, D gene, CDR3 protein, CDR3 DNA. D genes are given only for firm matches. The listing skips clone size in some rows; elsewhere it reads once, few, many or a size class.

V: TRBV2; size: .; J: TRBJ1-5; D: .; CDR3: CASSVQRNQPQHF; DNA: TGTGCCAGCAGTGTACAGCGCAATCAGCCCCAGCATTTT
V: TRBV5-5; size: few; J: TRBJ2-7; D: TRBD1; CDR3: CASSLGPGQGTWQYF; DNA: TGTGCCAGCAGCTTAGGTCCCGGACAGGGAACCTGGCAGTACTTC
V: TRBV5-6; size: .; J: TRBJ1-1; D: .; CDR3: CASSLAGVPPPEAFF; DNA: TGTGCCAGCAGCTTGGCCGGAGTACCCCCCCCCGAAGCTTTCTTT
V: TRBV30; size: .; J: TRBJ2-2; D: .; CDR3: CAWRGTKNTGELFF; DNA: TGTGCCTGGAGGGGGACAAAGAACACCGGGGAGCTGTTTTTT
V: TRBV7-9; size: .; J: TRBJ1-1; D: .; CDR3: CASSPRIGKNTEAFF; DNA: TGTGCCAGCAGCCCAAGGATCGGGAAGAACACTGAAGCTTTCTTT
V: TRBV6-2/TRBV6-3; size: .; J: TRBJ2-3; D: TRBD2; CDR3: CASSYSRRREGHADTQYF; DNA: TGTGCCAGCAGTTACTCGAGGCGGCGGGAGGGCCACGCAGATACGCAGTATTTT
V: TRBV21-1; size: .; J: TRBJ2-7; D: .; CDR3: CASSKAARPYEQYF; DNA: TGTGCCAGCAGCAAAGCGGCCCGTCCCTACGAGCAGTACTTC
V: TRBV25-1; size: .; J: TRBJ1-6; D: .; CDR3: CASSESLTLTSPLHF; DNA: TGTGCCAGCAGTGAATCACTAACTCTTACTTCACCCCTCCACTTT
V: TRBV3-1/TRBV3-2; size: .; J: TRBJ2-2; D: .; CDR3: CASSPAIPQTGELFF; DNA: TGTGCCAGCAGCCCCGCCATCCCCCAGACCGGGGAGCTGTTTTTT
V: TRBV2; size: .; J: TRBJ2-7; D: .; CDR3: CASREAEGLGTYEQYF; DNA: TGTGCCAGCAGGGAGGCCGAGGGTCTGGGGACCTACGAGCAGTACTTC
V: TRBV5-1; size: .; J: TRBJ1-2; D: .; CDR3: CASSFQGSDGYTF; DNA: TGCGCCAGCAGCTTTCAGGGGAGTGATGGCTACACCTTC
V: TRBV10-2; size: .; J: TRBJ1-3; D: TRBD1; CDR3: CASSESDRGFSGNTIYF; DNA: TGCGCCAGCAGTGAGTCGGACAGGGGGTTTTCTGGAAACACCATATATTTT
V: TRBV30; size: .; J: TRBJ2-1; D: .; CDR3: CAWSSPGLHHNEQFF; DNA: TGTGCCTGGAGTTCCCCGGGTCTCCACCACAATGAGCAGTTCTTC
V: TRBV4-2; size: .; J: TRBJ2-3; D: TRBD2; CDR3: CASSYGPTGEREGTDTQYF; DNA: TGTGCCAGCAGCTACGGGCCTACGGGGGAGCGGGAGGGCACAGATACGCAGTATTTT
V: TRBV13; size: .; J: TRBJ1-4; D: .; CDR3: CASREVANEKLFF; DNA: TGTGCCAGCAGGGAGGTGGCTAATGAAAAACTGTTTTTT
V: TRBV24-1; size: many; J: TRBJ1-1; D: .; CDR3: CATNLGGVAFF; DNA: TGTGCCACCAACCTTGGAGGGGTAGCTTTCTTT
V: TRBV13; size: once; J: TRBJ2-7; D: .; CDR3: CASSSQPRGSHEQYF; DNA: TGTGCCAGCAGCTCTCAACCCAGGGGTTCGCACGAGCAGTACTTC
V: TRBV5-5; size: once; J: TRBJ1-1; D: .; CDR3: CASSLNLGANTEAFF; DNA: TGTGCCAGCAGCTTGAATCTGGGAGCGAACACTGAAGCTTTCTTT
V: TRBV7-2; size: .; J: TRBJ2-7; D: TRBD2; CDR3: CASSRPSGRANEQYF; DNA: TGTGCCAGCAGCCGGCCTAGCGGGAGGGCCAACGAGCAGTACTTC
V: TRBV19; size: .; J: TRBJ1-4; D: .; CDR3: CASTRGATNEKLFF; DNA: TGTGCCAGTACCCGGGGGGCAACTAATGAAAAACTGTTTTTT
V: TRBV27; size: .; J: TRBJ2-6; D: .; CDR3: CASSPLSGANVLTF; DNA: TGTGCCAGCAGCCCCCTCTCTGGGGCCAACGTCCTGACTTTC
V: TRBV7-9; size: .; J: TRBJ2-4; D: .; CDR3: CASSLEGERGKNIQYF; DNA: TGTGCCAGCAGCTTAGAGGGGGAGCGGGGCAAAAACATTCAGTACTTC
V: TRBV5-8; size: once; J: TRBJ2-7; D: .; CDR3: CASSLVSGQYF; DNA: TGTGCCAGCAGCTTGGTGTCGGGGCAGTACTTC
V: TRBV3-1/TRBV3-2; size: .; J: TRBJ2-7; D: .; CDR3: CASSQDPSSYEQYF; DNA: TGTGCCAGCAGCCAAGATCCCAGCTCCTACGAGCAGTACTTC
V: TRBV7-3; size: .; J: TRBJ2-7; D: TRBD1; CDR3: CASSPSGTGPWEQYF; DNA: TGTGCCAGCAGCCCCTCCGGGACAGGCCCTTGGGAGCAGTACTTC
V: TRBV21-1; size: .; J: TRBJ1-5; D: .; CDR3: CASSPRTGPYSNQPQHF; DNA: TGTGCCAGCAGCCCCAGAACAGGGCCCTATAGCAATCAGCCCCAGCATTTT
V: TRBV7-9; size: .; J: TRBJ2-5; D: TRBD2; CDR3: CASSSSGLAWETQYF; DNA: TGTGCCAGCAGCTCATCGGGACTAGCATGGGAGACCCAGTACTTC
V: TRBV4-3; size: .; J: TRBJ2-7; D: TRBD1; CDR3: CASSQHRDRDYEQYF; DNA: TGCGCCAGCAGCCAACACCGGGACAGGGACTACGAGCAGTACTTC
V: TRBV18; size: .; J: TRBJ1-4; D: TRBD1; CDR3: CASSPDRAREKLFF; DNA: TGTGCCAGCTCACCCGACAGGGCGAGGGAAAAACTGTTTTTT
V: TRBV28; size: .; J: TRBJ1-6; D: TRBD1; CDR3: CASRTGDWSSPLHF; DNA: TGTGCCAGCAGAACAGGGGATTGGAGTTCACCCCTCCACTTT
V: TRBV18; size: .; J: TRBJ1-3; D: .; CDR3: CASSLGLANTIYF; DNA: TGTGCCAGCTCGCTCGGACTGGCAAACACCATATATTTT
V: TRBV21-1; size: .; J: TRBJ2-4; D: .; CDR3: CASSKGEFQEDIQYF; DNA: TGTGCCAGCAGCAAAGGGGAATTTCAGGAGGACATTCAGTACTTC
V: TRBV5-6; size: .; J: TRBJ1-2; D: .; CDR3: CASSLGRGPYGYTF; DNA: TGTGCCAGCAGCTTGGGCCGGGGTCCGTATGGCTACACCTTC
V: TRBV30; size: .; J: TRBJ2-1; D: .; CDR3: CAWSPDNPLQFF; DNA: TGTGCCTGGAGTCCGGACAATCCCCTACAGTTCTTC
V: TRBV18; size: .; J: TRBJ2-1; D: .; CDR3: CASSPSASSYNEQFF; DNA: TGTGCCAGCTCACCTAGCGCGAGCTCCTACAATGAGCAGTTCTTC
V: TRBV14; size: .; J: TRBJ1-2; D: .; CDR3: CASSQEGRRGSYGYTF; DNA: TGTGCCAGCAGCCAAGAGGGGCGCAGGGGATCCTATGGCTACACCTTC
V: TRBV21-1; size: .; J: TRBJ2-1; D: .; CDR3: CASSKALTGVGYNEQFF; DNA: TGTGCCAGCAGCAAAGCTCTTACAGGGGTGGGCTACAATGAGCAGTTCTTC
V: TRBV5-1; size: .; J: TRBJ1-1; D: .; CDR3: CASSLSGEGDTEAFF; DNA: TGCGCCAGCAGCTTGTCGGGGGAAGGGGACACTGAAGCTTTCTTT
V: TRBV19; size: .; J: TRBJ2-3; D: TRBD1; CDR3: CASSLGTARDTQYF; DNA: TGTGCCAGTAGTCTCGGGACAGCTCGGGATACGCAGTATTTT
V: TRBV30; size: .; J: TRBJ2-2; D: .; CDR3: CAWARGGLNTGELFF; DNA: TGTGCCTGGGCCCGGGGTGGGTTGAACACCGGGGAGCTGTTTTTT
V: TRBV2; size: .; J: TRBJ1-1; D: .; CDR3: CASSDRGLGTEAFF; DNA: TGTGCCAGCAGTGACAGGGGCCTAGGCACTGAAGCTTTCTTT
V: TRBV7-3; size: .; J: TRBJ2-2; D: .; CDR3: CASSSGLNTGELFF; DNA: TGTGCCAGCAGCTCGGGACTGAACACCGGGGAGCTGTTTTTT
V: TRBV2; size: .; J: TRBJ1-5; D: TRBD1; CDR3: CASRGDSPNQPQHF; DNA: TGTGCCAGCAGGGGGGACAGCCCCAATCAGCCCCAGCATTTT
V: TRBV9; size: once; J: TRBJ2-7; D: TRBD2; CDR3: CASSPSEGGSKYEQYF; DNA: TGTGCCAGCAGCCCCTCGGAGGGCGGGAGTAAATACGAGCAGTACTTC
V: TRBV6-5; size: .; J: TRBJ1-1; D: TRBD1; CDR3: CASRGTGSTEAFF; DNA: TGTGCCAGCAGGGGGACAGGGTCCACTGAAGCTTTCTTT
V: TRBV5-1; size: once; J: TRBJ2-5; D: .; CDR3: CASSFRGETQYF; DNA: TGCGCCAGCAGCTTCAGGGGAGAGACCCAGTACTTC
V: TRBV5-4; size: .; J: TRBJ2-7; D: TRBD2; CDR3: CASSPGLAGGYEQYF; DNA: TGTGCCAGCAGCCCGGGACTAGCGGGAGGATACGAGCAGTACTTC
V: TRBV9; size: .; J: TRBJ2-3; D: .; CDR3: CASSVELFSRSDTQYF; DNA: TGTGCCAGCAGCGTAGAACTATTCAGTCGGTCCGATACGCAGTATTTT
V: TRBV13; size: .; J: TRBJ1-3; D: TRBD1; CDR3: CASSSDRAGNTIYF; DNA: TGTGCCAGCAGCTCCGACAGGGCTGGAAACACCATATATTTT